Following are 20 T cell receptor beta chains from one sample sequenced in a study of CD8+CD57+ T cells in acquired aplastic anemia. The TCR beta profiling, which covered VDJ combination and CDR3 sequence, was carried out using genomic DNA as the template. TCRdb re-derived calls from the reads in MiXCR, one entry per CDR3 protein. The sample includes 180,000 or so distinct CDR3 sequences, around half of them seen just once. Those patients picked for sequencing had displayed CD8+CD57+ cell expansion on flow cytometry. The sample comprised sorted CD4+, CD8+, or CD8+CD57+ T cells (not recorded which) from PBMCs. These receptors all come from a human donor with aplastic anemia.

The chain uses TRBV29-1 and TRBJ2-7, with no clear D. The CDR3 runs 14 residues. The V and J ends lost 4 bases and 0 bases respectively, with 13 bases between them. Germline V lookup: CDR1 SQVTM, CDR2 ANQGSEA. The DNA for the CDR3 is TGCAGCGTTGCGGGCGACGAGAACTCCTACGAGCAGTACTTC. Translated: CSVAGDENSYEQYF.

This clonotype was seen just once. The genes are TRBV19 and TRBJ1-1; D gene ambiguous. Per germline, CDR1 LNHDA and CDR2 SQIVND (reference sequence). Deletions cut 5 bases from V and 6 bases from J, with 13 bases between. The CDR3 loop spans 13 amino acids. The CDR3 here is CASSPNGRPEAFF. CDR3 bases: TGTGCCAGTAGTCCCAACGGGCGCCCTGAAGCTTTCTTT.

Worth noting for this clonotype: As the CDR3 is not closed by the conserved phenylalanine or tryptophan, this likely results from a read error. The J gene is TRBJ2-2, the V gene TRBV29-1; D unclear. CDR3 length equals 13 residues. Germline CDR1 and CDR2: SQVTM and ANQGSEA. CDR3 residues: CGVESHITGELFS. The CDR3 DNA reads TGCGGCGTCGAGAGTCACATCACCGGGGAGCTGTTTTCT.

The DNA for the CDR3 is TGTGCCAGCAGTGAATATGCGGGGGCTAATTCACCCCTCCACTTT. Residues: CASSEYAGANSPLHF. This rearrangement joins TRBV25-1 to TRBJ1-6; weak D call: TRBD1 (6 bases). V was cut by 0 bases and J by 6 bases, with 9 bases left in between. This CDR3 contains 15 residues. The V gene's germline CDR1 is MGHDK and CDR2 SYGVNS.

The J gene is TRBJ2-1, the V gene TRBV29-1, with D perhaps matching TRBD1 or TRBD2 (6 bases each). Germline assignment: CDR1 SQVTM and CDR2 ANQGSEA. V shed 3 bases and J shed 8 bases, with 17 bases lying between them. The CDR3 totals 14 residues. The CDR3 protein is CSVEGVGGADEQFF. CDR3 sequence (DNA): TGCAGCGTTGAGGGGGTGGGGGGCGCTGATGAGCAGTTCTTC.

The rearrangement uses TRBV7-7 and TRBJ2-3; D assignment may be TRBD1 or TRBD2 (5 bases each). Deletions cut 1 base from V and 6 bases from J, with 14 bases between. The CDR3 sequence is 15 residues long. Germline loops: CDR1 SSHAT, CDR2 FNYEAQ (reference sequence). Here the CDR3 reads CASSLGPGRGDTQYF. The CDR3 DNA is TGTGCCAGCAGCTTAGGACCGGGGCGAGGGGATACGCAGTATTTT. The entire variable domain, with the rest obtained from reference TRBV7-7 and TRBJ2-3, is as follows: GAGVSQSPRYKVTKRGQDVTLRCDPISSHATLYWYQQALGQGPEFLTYFNYEAQPDKSGLPSDRFSAERPEGSISTLTIQRTEQRDSAMYRCASSLGPGRGDTQYFGPGTRLTVL.

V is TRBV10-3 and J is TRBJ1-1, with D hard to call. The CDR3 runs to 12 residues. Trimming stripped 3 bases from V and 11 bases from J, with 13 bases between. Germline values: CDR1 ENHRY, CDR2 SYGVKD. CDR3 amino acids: CAISDQGMRAFF. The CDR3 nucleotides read TGTGCCATCAGTGATCAAGGGATGAGGGCTTTCTTT.

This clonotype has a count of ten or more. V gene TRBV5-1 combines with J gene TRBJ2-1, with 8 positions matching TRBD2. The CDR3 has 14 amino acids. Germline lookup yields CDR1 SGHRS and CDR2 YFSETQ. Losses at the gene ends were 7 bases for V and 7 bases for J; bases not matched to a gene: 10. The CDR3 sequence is CASAISGTSNEQFF. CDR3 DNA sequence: TGCGCCAGCGCAATAAGTGGGACTAGTAATGAGCAGTTCTTC.

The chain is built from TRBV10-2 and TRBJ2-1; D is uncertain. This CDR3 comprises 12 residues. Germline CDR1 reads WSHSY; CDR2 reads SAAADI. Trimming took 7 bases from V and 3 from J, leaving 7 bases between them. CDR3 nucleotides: TGCGCCAGCACTAGGGACTACAATGAGCAGTTCTTC. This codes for CASTRDYNEQFF.

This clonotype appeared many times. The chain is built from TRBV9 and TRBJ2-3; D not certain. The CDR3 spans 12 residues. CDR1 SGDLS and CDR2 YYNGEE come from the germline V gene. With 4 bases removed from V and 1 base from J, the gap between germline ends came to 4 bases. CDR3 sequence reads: CASSLGTDTQYF. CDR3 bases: TGTGCCAGCAGCCTCGGCACAGATACGCAGTATTTT.

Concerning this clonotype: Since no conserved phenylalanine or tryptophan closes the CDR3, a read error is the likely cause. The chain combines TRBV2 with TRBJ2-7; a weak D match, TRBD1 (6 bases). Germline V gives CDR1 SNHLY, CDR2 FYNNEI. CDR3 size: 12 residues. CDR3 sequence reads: CASSGGIDEQYL. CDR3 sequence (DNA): TGCGCCAGCAGTGGGGGCATCGACGAGCAGTACCTC.

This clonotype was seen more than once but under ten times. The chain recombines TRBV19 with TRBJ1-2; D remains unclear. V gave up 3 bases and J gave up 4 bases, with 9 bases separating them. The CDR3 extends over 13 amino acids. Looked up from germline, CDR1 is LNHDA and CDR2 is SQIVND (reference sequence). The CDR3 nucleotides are TGTGCCAGTAGTATTCTCAGACCCTATGGCTACACCTTC. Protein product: CASSILRPYGYTF.

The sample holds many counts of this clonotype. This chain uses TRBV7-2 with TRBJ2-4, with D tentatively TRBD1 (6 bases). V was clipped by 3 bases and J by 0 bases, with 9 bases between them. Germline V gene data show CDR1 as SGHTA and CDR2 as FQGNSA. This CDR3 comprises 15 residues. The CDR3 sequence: CASSLTGLAKNIQYF. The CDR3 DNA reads TGTGCCAGCAGCTTGACAGGTCTAGCCAAAAACATTCAGTACTTC.

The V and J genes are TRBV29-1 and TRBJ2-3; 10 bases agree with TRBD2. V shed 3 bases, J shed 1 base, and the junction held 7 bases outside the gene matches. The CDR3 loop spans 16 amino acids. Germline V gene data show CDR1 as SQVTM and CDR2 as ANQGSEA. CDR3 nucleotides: TGCAGCGTTGATCTAGGGCTAGCGGGGGGCACAGATACGCAGTATTTT. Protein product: CSVDLGLAGGTDTQYF.

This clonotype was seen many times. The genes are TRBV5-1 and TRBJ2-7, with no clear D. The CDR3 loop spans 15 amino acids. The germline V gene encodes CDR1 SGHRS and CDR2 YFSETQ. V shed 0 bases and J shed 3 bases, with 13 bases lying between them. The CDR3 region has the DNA TGCGCCAGCAGCTTGGATCCCGCGGCGGTCTACGAGCAGTACTTC. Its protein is CASSLDPAAVYEQYF.

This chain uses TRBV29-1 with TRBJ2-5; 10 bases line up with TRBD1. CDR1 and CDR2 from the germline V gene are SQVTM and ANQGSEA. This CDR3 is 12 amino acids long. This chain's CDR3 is CRGTGDGETQYF. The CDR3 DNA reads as TGCAGAGGGACAGGGGATGGGGAGACCCAGTACTTC. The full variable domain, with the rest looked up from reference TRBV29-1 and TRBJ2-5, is SAVISQKPSRDICQRGTSLTIQCQVDSQVTMMFWYRQQPGQSLTLIATANQGSEATYESGFVIDKFPISRPNLTFSTLTVSNMSPEDSSIYLCRGTGDGETQYFGPGTRLLVL.

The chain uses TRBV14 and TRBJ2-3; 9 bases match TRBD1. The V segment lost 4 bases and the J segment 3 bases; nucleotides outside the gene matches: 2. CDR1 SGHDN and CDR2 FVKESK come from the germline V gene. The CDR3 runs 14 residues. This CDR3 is CASSPGTGTDTQYF. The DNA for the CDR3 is TGTGCCAGCAGCCCCGGGACAGGGACAGATACGCAGTATTTT.

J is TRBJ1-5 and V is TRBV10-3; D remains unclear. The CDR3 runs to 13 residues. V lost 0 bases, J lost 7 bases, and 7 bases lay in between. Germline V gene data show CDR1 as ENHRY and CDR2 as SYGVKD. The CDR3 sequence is CAISESLVQPQHF. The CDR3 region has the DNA TGTGCCATCAGTGAGTCGCTCGTCCAGCCCCAGCATTTT.

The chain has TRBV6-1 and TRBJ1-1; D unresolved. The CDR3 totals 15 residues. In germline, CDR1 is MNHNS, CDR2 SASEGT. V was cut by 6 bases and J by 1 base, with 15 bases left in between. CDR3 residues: CASRAPAGRNTEAFF. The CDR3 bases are TGTGCCAGCAGGGCCCCGGCCGGGCGGAACACTGAAGCTTTCTTT.

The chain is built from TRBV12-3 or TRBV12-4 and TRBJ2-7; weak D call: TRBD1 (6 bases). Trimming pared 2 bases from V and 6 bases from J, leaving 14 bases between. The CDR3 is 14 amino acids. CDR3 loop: CASSLTQGYPEQYF. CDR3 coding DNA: TGTGCCAGCAGTTTAACACAGGGATACCCCGAGCAGTACTTC.